What follows are 10 T cell receptor beta chains derived from one specimen sequenced in a study of shared clonotypes between healthy human individuals. Sequencing used immunoSEQ multiplex PCR; TCRdb keeps in-frame clones, though not all of them. The table records around 750,000 clones, over 65% of them present only once. The sample taken for sequencing was memory CD4+ T cells sorted from blood. The subset: CD45RA-negative fraction. These receptors all stem from a woman in her 30s in good health.

This clone was picked up one time. The chain uses TRBV28 and TRBJ2-3; 8 positions agree with TRBD2. Trimming removed 2 bases from V and 5 bases from J; junction bases left unmatched: 9. This CDR3 has 16 residues. Germline V lookup: CDR1 MDHEN, CDR2 SYDVKM. The CDR3 spells CASSLGSSGRGDTQYF. The CDR3, as DNA: TGTGCCAGCAGTTTAGGATCCAGCGGGAGAGGAGATACGCAGTATTTT.

J is TRBJ1-5 and V is TRBV28, with 7 bases identical to TRBD1. V gave up 4 bases and J gave up 7 bases; unmatched junction bases: 7. The germline V gene encodes CDR1 MDHEN and CDR2 SYDVKM. The CDR3 length is 14 residues. The CDR3 DNA sequence: TGTGCCAGCAGTTCCCAGACAGGGCGGCAGCCCCAGCATTTT. Its translation is CASSSQTGRQPQHF.

The gene calls are TRBV6-4 and TRBJ1-2, with D possibly matching TRBD1 (5 bases). Germline CDR1 and CDR2: MRHNA and SNTAGT. CDR3 length equals 14 residues. With 0 bases removed from V and 8 bases from J, the gap between germline ends came to 13 bases. CDR3 sequence reads: CASSDSRRGEGYTF. The CDR3 nucleotides read TGTGCCAGCAGTGACTCTAGGCGGGGGGAAGGCTACACCTTC.

V gene TRBV19 combines with J gene TRBJ2-1, with TRBD2 matching 16 bases. Trimming took 10 bases from V and 7 from J; bases not matched to a gene: 7. The CDR3 is 15 amino acids. Germline loops: CDR1 LNHDA, CDR2 SQIVND (reference sequence). The CDR3 DNA reads as TGTGCCACTAAGGGGACTAGCGGGAGGGAAAATGAGCAGTTCTTC. Its protein is CATKGTSGRENEQFF. The complete variable domain, with remaining parts taken from reference TRBV19 and TRBJ2-1, reads DGGITQSPKYLFRKEGQNVTLSCEQNLNHDAMYWYRQDPGQGLRLIYYSQIVNDFQKGDIAEGYSVSREKKESFPLTVTSAQKNPTAFYLCATKGTSGRENEQFFGPGTRLTVL.

This clone was recorded a few times. The CDR3 protein is CASSSPGPAGRQYF. The CDR3 DNA follows: TGCGCCAGCAGCTCTCCGGGCCCCGCCGGTAGGCAGTACTTC. V is TRBV5-1 and J is TRBJ2-7; D gene uncertain. CDR1 is SGHRS and CDR2 is YFSETQ in the germline V gene. V was clipped by 3 bases and J by 9 bases, with 19 bases between them. The CDR3 consists of 14 residues.

This chain joins TRBV23-1 and TRBJ2-7; a possible D gene is TRBD1 (7 bases). TRBV23-1 is annotated as an ORF whose role is uncertain. CDR3 length: 15 amino acids. Trimming stripped 6 bases from V and 6 bases from J, with 21 bases between. The CDR3 DNA follows: TGCGCCAGCAGCCCTACAGGGGCGGGATGGTCCGAGCAGTACTTC. This codes for CASSPTGAGWSEQYF.

This sequence joins TRBV5-8 and TRBJ1-5; D gene ambiguous. The V gene's germline CDR1 is SGHTS and CDR2 YDEGEE. There are 14 residues in the CDR3. V lost 0 bases, J lost 3 bases, and 7 bases lay in between. As DNA, the CDR3 is TGTGCCAGCAGCTTGGGGGAGATCAATCAGCCCCAGCATTTT. Its protein is CASSLGEINQPQHF.

This chain uses TRBV28 with TRBJ1-2, with 10 bases fitting TRBD1. CDR1 is MDHEN and CDR2 is SYDVKM in the germline V gene. There are 16 residues in the CDR3. The V segment lost 6 bases and the J segment 3 bases; nucleotides outside the gene matches: 10. CDR3: CASRPDRGDRYYGYTF. For the CDR3, the DNA is TGTGCCAGCAGACCGGACAGGGGGGATAGGTACTATGGCTACACCTTC.

This clone occurred a few times. The chain has TRBV28 and TRBJ1-2, with D uncertain. This CDR3 is 14 amino acids long. In germline, CDR1 is MDHEN, CDR2 SYDVKM. The V end lost 4 bases, the J end lost 0 bases, and 9 bases lay between the germline ends. The CDR3 nucleotides are TGTGCCAGCAGTTACCCCCCCGCTAACTATGGCTACACCTTC. This gives the protein CASSYPPANYGYTF.

The V call is TRBV28, the J call TRBJ2-3, with TRBD2 matching 7 bases. This CDR3 has 15 amino acids. V was pared by 4 bases and J by 3 bases, with 7 bases of the junction left unmatched. Germline assignment: CDR1 MDHEN and CDR2 SYDVKM. The CDR3 sequence: CASSSLREVTDTQYF. Here the CDR3 DNA reads TGTGCCAGCAGTTCGCTCCGGGAGGTGACAGATACGCAGTATTTT.